The 26 T cell receptor beta chains below all came from one sample that was sequenced in a study of CD4+ T cells in melanoma. Assay: immunoSEQ multiplex PCR; the TCRdb copy retains only in-frame clones and omits some. The sample consists of about 50,000 clones, about 91% of them appearing once. Sequencing used peripheral blood. The receptors come from a human donor with melanoma.

V and J are TRBV30 and TRBJ2-7; D is unclear. The germline V gene encodes CDR1 GTSNPN and CDR2 SVGIG (reference sequence). The CDR3 extends over 11 amino acids. V lost 2 bases, J lost 2 bases, and 4 bases lay in between. CDR3 amino acids: CAWSQAYEQYF. CDR3 DNA: TGTGCCTGGAGTCAAGCCTACGAGCAGTACTTC.

The chain employs TRBV18 and TRBJ1-2; 9 nucleotides align to TRBD1. The CDR3 covers 15 residues. Germline V CDR1 and CDR2: KGHSH, LQKENI. With V trimmed by 7 bases and J by 7 bases, 13 bases remained unmatched. The DNA for the CDR3 is TGTGCCAGCTACACGGGACAGGGTGGTCTGGCTGGCTACACCTTC. This codes for CASYTGQGGLAGYTF.

This chain links TRBV19 with TRBJ2-1, with D perhaps given as TRBD1 or TRBD2 (6 bases each). Trimming cost V 1 base and J 7 bases, with 11 bases left between them. CDR3 length: 14 residues. Germline V lookup: CDR1 LNHDA, CDR2 SQIVND (reference sequence). The CDR3 DNA reads TGTGCCAGTAGTATAGCGGGGGCCTCGAATGAGCAGTTCTTC. It translates to CASSIAGASNEQFF.

This rearrangement joins TRBV7-9 to TRBJ2-1, with 9 positions matching TRBD2. V shed 6 bases and J 5 bases; nucleotides not matched to a gene: 5. The CDR3 runs 14 residues. Per germline, CDR1 SEHNR and CDR2 FQNEAQ (reference sequence). This CDR3 is CASRRGGENNEQFF. In DNA form, the CDR3 reads TGTGCCAGCAGGCGGGGGGGGGAAAACAATGAGCAGTTCTTC.

V usage is TRBV7-9 and J usage is TRBJ1-2; 7 nucleotides line up with TRBD1. J gave up 1 base and V 5 bases, and 4 bases lay outside the gene matches. The germline CDR1 and CDR2 sequences are SEHNR and FQNEAQ (reference sequence). The CDR3 loop spans 14 amino acids. The CDR3 region is CASSPDRINYGYTF. Written as DNA, the CDR3 is TGTGCCAGCAGCCCGGACAGGATTAACTATGGCTACACCTTC.

V gene TRBV30 combines with J gene TRBJ2-3; no definite D call. Germline CDR1 reads GTSNPN; CDR2 reads SVGIG (reference sequence). This CDR3 is 14 amino acids long. Trimming took off 1 base at V and 2 bases at J, with 10 bases between the two ends. The DNA of the CDR3 is TGTGCCTGGAGTGATAAAACGAACACAGATACGCAGTATTTT. It codes for CAWSDKTNTDTQYF.

The rearrangement links TRBV10-1 to TRBJ1-2, with a tentative D call TRBD1 (5 bases). Germline CDR1 reads WNHNN; CDR2 reads SYGVQD (reference sequence). The CDR3 is 16 amino acids. The V end was cut by 8 bases, the J end by 9 bases, with 28 bases between. CDR3 amino acids: CASRPGEGRIRYSYTF. The CDR3 nucleotides read TGCGCCAGCCGCCCCGGGGAGGGGCGCATTCGTTATAGCTACACCTTC.

The genes are TRBV7-2 and TRBJ1-4; 10 bases match TRBD1. Germline CDR1 SGHTA, CDR2 FQGNSA. This CDR3 contains 14 residues. V trimming: 5 bases; J trimming: 7 bases; junction bases outside the gene matches: 4. CDR3 in amino acids: CASSQGQGREKLFF. CDR3 bases: TGTGCCAGCAGCCAGGGACAGGGGCGTGAAAAACTGTTTTTT.

The J gene is TRBJ2-3, the V gene TRBV5-1; D unclear. Germline CDR1 is SGHRS and CDR2 is YFSETQ. The CDR3 length is 14 residues. Deletions cut 2 bases from V and 2 bases from J, with 9 bases between. CDR3 DNA sequence: TGCGCCAGCAGCTTTCGCGGAAACACAGATACGCAGTATTTT. Its translation is CASSFRGNTDTQYF.

The count of this clone is one. This chain links TRBV19 with TRBJ2-1; D might be TRBD2 (5 bases). This CDR3 comprises 15 residues. Germline V gene lookup returns CDR1 LNHDA and CDR2 SQIVND (reference sequence). The V end lost 5 bases, the J end lost 0 bases, and 11 bases lay between the germline ends. The CDR3, as DNA: TGTGCCAGTAGTCCGGGGTTATCCTCCTACAATGAGCAGTTCTTC. Translated: CASSPGLSSYNEQFF.

The chain links TRBV4-2 to TRBJ2-1, with D perhaps matching TRBD1 (5 bases). This CDR3 spans 12 amino acids. Germline loops: CDR1 LGHNA, CDR2 YNFKEQ. Trimming shortened V by 3 bases and J by 6 bases, and 6 bases separated the two germline ends. CDR3 nucleotide sequence: TGTGCCAGCAGCCAGCAGGGCAATGAGCAGTTCTTC. It yields the protein CASSQQGNEQFF.

This chain connects TRBV19 to TRBJ2-7, with D possibly being TRBD1 or TRBD2 (7 bases each). Germline V gene sequence: CDR1 LNHDA, CDR2 SQIVND (reference sequence). The CDR3 totals 14 residues. V lost 8 bases, J lost 2 bases, and 16 bases lay in between. The CDR3 here is CASPFRGGTYEQYF. In DNA, the CDR3 is TGTGCCAGTCCCTTCAGGGGGGGGACCTACGAGCAGTACTTC.

The CDR3 sequence is CASSYTYRGGYEQYF. The DNA for the CDR3 is TGTGCCAGCAGCTATACTTACAGGGGGGGCTACGAGCAGTACTTC. The V and J genes are TRBV5-5 and TRBJ2-7, with a weak D call TRBD1 (8 bases). The CDR3 length is 15 residues. Germline values: CDR1 SGHKS, CDR2 YYEKEE (reference sequence). V was cut by 3 bases and J by 3 bases, with 16 bases left in between.

The V call is TRBV9, the J call TRBJ1-1; D gene ambiguous. The CDR3 contains 13 residues. The germline gives CDR1 SGDLS, CDR2 YYNGEE. The V end lost 2 bases, the J end lost 4 bases, and 9 bases lay between the germline ends. DNA for the CDR3: TGTGCCAGCAGCGTGTCAGGAGGCACTGAAGCTTTCTTT. Encoded protein: CASSVSGGTEAFF. The full variable domain, with the rest looked up from reference TRBV9 and TRBJ1-1, is DSGVTQTPKHLITATGQRVTLRCSPRSGDLSVYWYQQSLDQGLQFLIQYYNGEERAKGNILERFSAQQFPDLHSELNLSSLELGDSALYFCASSVSGGTEAFFGQGTRLTVV.

The J gene is TRBJ2-1, the V gene TRBV30; 9 positions agree with TRBD1. CDR3 length: 14 amino acids. CDR1 is GTSNPN and CDR2 is SVGIG in the germline V gene (reference sequence). Unmatched junction bases numbered 7, after V lost 6 bases and J lost 4 bases. CDR3 in amino acids: CACYLGQGYNEQFF. For the CDR3, the DNA is TGTGCCTGCTACCTAGGACAGGGGTACAATGAGCAGTTCTTC. The full variable domain, in which reference TRBV30 and TRBJ2-1 provide the parts outside the CDR3, is SQTIHQWPATLVQPVGSPLSLECTVEGTSNPNLYWYRQAAGRGLQLLFYSVGIGQISSEVPQNLSASRPQDRQFILSSKKLLLSDSGFYLCACYLGQGYNEQFFGPGTRLTVL.

The genes are TRBV7-9 and TRBJ2-7; D call uncertain. Germline V gives CDR1 SEHNR, CDR2 FQNEAQ (reference sequence). Trimming shortened V by 2 bases and J by 2 bases, and 4 bases separated the two germline ends. The CDR3 is 12 amino acids. Here the CDR3 DNA reads TGTGCCAGCAGCTTAATGGCCTACGAGCAGTACTTC. It yields the protein CASSLMAYEQYF.

The chain recombines TRBV5-5 with TRBJ2-3; 7 nucleotides agree with TRBD1. The V gene end was trimmed by 2 bases and the J gene end by 1 base; junction bases not matched to a gene: 4. The CDR3 loop spans 15 amino acids. CDR1 is SGHKS, CDR2 YYEKEE, per germline (reference sequence). CDR3 loop: CASSFTGVRTDTQYF. The CDR3 bases are TGTGCCAGCAGCTTCACAGGGGTTCGCACAGATACGCAGTATTTT.

The chain links TRBV4-2 to TRBJ1-1; 7 bases agree with TRBD1. CDR3 length: 14 residues. V lost 1 base to trimming and J lost 6 bases; unmatched junction nucleotides: 5. Germline V gene data show CDR1 as LGHNA and CDR2 as YNFKEQ. In DNA form, the CDR3 reads TGTGCCAGCAGCCAAGTCACAGGGGACGCTGAAGCTTTCTTT. It codes for CASSQVTGDAEAFF.

This chain joins TRBV5-1 and TRBJ2-3; 8 bases agree with TRBD1. Germline assignment: CDR1 SGHRS and CDR2 YFSETQ. V lost 3 bases, J lost 6 bases, and 6 bases stayed unmatched. The CDR3 sequence is 14 residues long. The DNA for the CDR3 is TGCGCCAGCAGCTCCACAGGGGGGTCCGATACGCAGTATTTT. Translation: CASSSTGGSDTQYF.

This clone was detected only a few times. The rearrangement joins TRBV6-1 to TRBJ2-7; 7 nucleotides align to TRBD2. The J segment lost 7 bases and the V segment lost 6 bases, leaving 12 bases of the junction unmatched. This CDR3 has 14 amino acids. Germline V gene lookup returns CDR1 MNHNS and CDR2 SASEGT. CDR3 DNA: TGTGCCAGCAGCGGGCTGGGGGGGGTGGAGGAGCAGTACTTC. This gives the protein CASSGLGGVEEQYF.

V gene TRBV6-1 combines with J gene TRBJ1-2; D is ambiguous. Between the trimmed V and J ends, which lost 5 bases and 2 bases, there was a span of 15 bases. The length of the CDR3 is 15 residues. Germline assignment: CDR1 MNHNS and CDR2 SASEGT. In DNA, the CDR3 is TGTGCCAGCAGTAGGTTTAGAGGAGACAACTATGGCTACACCTTC. Its protein is CASSRFRGDNYGYTF.

This clone was recorded only once. This rearrangement joins TRBV30 to TRBJ1-1; TRBD1 is a possible D gene (6 bases). The ends were cut back, 2 bases at V and 4 bases at J, with 11 bases in the middle. The CDR3 sequence is 13 residues long. The V gene's germline CDR1 is GTSNPN and CDR2 SVGIG (reference sequence). As DNA, the CDR3 is TGTGCCTGGAGTCATACAGGGTTCACTGAAGCTTTCTTT. Its protein product is CAWSHTGFTEAFF. Based on the CDR3 plus reference TRBV30 and TRBJ1-1, the full variable domain is SQTIHQWPATLVQPVGSPLSLECTVEGTSNPNLYWYRQAAGRGLQLLFYSVGIGQISSEVPQNLSASRPQDRQFILSSKKLLLSDSGFYLCAWSHTGFTEAFFGQGTRLTVV.

The rearrangement links TRBV27 to TRBJ2-5, with 9 bases that match TRBD1. The V gene's germline CDR1 is MNHEY and CDR2 SMNVEV (reference sequence). J was trimmed by 2 bases and V by 6 bases; bases with no gene match: 7. The CDR3 has 15 residues. The CDR3 sequence: CASSRDRVTQETQYF. CDR3 sequence (DNA): TGTGCCAGCAGCCGGGACAGGGTAACACAAGAGACCCAGTACTTC.

This rearrangement joins TRBV7-6 to TRBJ2-7; D is unresolved. The CDR3 is made up of 12 amino acids. The germline V gene encodes CDR1 SGHVS and CDR2 FNYEAQ. The germline V and J ends were trimmed by 1 base and 3 bases, with 4 bases remaining between them. CDR3 coding DNA: TGTGCCAGCAGCTTAGACAACTACGAGCAGTACTTC. Protein product: CASSLDNYEQYF.

The rearrangement uses TRBV2 and TRBJ2-1; D gene ambiguous. The V gene lost 6 bases and the J gene lost 6 bases, with 6 bases spanning the gap. The CDR3 sequence is 11 residues long. Germline V gene data show CDR1 as SNHLY and CDR2 as FYNNEI. CDR3 coding DNA: TGTGCCAGCAGCTGGGGCAATGAGCAGTTCTTC. Translation: CASSWGNEQFF.

The J gene is TRBJ2-5, the V gene TRBV7-8; 8 bases align to TRBD1. Trimming at V came to 0 bases and at J to 1 base, leaving 1 base not matched to a gene. The CDR3 spans 15 residues. The germline V gene encodes CDR1 SGHVS and CDR2 FQNEAQ. The CDR3 sequence: CASSLARGLQETQYF. CDR3 in DNA: TGTGCCAGCAGCTTAGCCAGGGGGCTCCAAGAGACCCAGTACTTC.